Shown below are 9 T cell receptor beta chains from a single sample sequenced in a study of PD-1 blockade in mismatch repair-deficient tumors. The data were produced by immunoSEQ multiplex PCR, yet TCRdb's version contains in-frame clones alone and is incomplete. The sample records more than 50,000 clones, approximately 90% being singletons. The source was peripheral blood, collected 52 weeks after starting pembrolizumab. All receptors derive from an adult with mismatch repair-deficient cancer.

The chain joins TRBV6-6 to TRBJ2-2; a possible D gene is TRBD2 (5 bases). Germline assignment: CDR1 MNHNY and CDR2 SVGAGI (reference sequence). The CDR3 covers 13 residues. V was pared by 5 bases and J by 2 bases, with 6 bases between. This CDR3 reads CASSGLNTGELFF. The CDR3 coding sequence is TGTGCCAGCAGTGGACTTAACACCGGGGAGCTGTTTTTT.

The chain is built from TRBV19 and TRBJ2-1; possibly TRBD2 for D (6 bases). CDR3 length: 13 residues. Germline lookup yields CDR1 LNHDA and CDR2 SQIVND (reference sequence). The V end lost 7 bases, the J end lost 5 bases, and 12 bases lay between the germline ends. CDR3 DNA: TGTGCCAGTACCGCGCGGGGAAACAATGAGCAGTTCTTC. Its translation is CASTARGNNEQFF.

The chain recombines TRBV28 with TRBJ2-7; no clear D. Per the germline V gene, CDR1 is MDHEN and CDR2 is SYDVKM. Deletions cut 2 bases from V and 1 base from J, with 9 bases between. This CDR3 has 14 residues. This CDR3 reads CASSLGYSSYEQYF. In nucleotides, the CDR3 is TGTGCCAGCAGTTTAGGCTACAGTTCCTACGAGCAGTACTTC.

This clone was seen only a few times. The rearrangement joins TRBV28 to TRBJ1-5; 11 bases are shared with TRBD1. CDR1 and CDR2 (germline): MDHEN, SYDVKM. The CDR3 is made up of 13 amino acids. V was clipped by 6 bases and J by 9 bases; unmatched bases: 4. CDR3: CASSLGQGGPQHF. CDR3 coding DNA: TGTGCCAGCAGCTTGGGACAGGGGGGGCCCCAGCATTTT.

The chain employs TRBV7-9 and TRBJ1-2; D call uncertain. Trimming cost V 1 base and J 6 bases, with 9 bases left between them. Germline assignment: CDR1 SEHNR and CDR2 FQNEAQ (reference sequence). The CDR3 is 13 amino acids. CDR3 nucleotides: TGTGCCAGCAGCTTAGGATCGGTCAATGGCTACACCTTC. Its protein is CASSLGSVNGYTF.

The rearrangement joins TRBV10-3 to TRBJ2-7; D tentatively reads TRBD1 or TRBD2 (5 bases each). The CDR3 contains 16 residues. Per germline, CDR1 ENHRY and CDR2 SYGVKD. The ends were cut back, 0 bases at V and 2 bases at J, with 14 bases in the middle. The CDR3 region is CAISESFGALTYEQYF. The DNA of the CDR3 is TGTGCCATCAGTGAGTCGTTCGGGGCCTTGACCTACGAGCAGTACTTC.

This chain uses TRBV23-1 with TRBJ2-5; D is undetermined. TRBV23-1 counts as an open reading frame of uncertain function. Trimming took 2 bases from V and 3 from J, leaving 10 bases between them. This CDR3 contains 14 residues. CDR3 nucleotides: TGCGCCAGCAGTCAAGGCCGGCTAGAAGAGACCCAGTACTTC. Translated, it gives CASSQGRLEETQYF.

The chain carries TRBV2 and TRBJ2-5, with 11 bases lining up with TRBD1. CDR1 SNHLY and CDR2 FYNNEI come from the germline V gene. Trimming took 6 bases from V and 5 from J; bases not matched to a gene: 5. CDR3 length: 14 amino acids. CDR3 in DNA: TGTGCCAGCAGCCCCGGGACAGGGGGTGAGACCCAGTACTTC. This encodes CASSPGTGGETQYF.

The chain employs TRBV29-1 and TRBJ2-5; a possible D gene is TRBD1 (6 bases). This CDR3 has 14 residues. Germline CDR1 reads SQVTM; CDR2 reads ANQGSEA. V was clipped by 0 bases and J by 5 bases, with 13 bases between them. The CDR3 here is CSVEDPPRGETQYF. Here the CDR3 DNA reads TGCAGCGTTGAAGATCCCCCTAGGGGGGAGACCCAGTACTTC.